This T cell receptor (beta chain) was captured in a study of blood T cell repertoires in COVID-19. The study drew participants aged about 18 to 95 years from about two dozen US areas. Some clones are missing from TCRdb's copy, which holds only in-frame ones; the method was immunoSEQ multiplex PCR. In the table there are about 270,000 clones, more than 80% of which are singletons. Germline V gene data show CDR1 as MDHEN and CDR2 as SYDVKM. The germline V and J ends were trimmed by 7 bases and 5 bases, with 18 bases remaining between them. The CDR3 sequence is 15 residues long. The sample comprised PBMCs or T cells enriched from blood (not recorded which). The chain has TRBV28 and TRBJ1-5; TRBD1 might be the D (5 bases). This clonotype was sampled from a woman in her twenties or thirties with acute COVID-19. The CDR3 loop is CASNPGIPGYQPQHF. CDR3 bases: TGTGCCAGCAACCCAGGGATTCCAGGGTATCAGCCCCAGCATTTT.